These 29 T cell receptor beta chains were all obtained from the same sample, sequenced in a study of shared clonotypes between healthy human individuals. The repertoire was sequenced with immunoSEQ multiplex PCR; TCRdb's copy has only in-frame clones and lacks some. This table has roughly 76,000 clones, 60% to 70% appearing once. Sequences were obtained from memory CD8+ T cells sorted from blood. Subset: CD45RO+ cells pooled with CCR7-negative TemRA cells. The receptors shown here come from a man under 40 in good health.

This chain uses TRBV27 with TRBJ2-3; maybe TRBD2 (5 bases). The CDR3 runs 17 residues. Trimming cost V 3 bases and J 4 bases, with 20 bases left between them. The germline gives CDR1 MNHEY, CDR2 SMNVEV (reference sequence). The CDR3 protein is CASSFIAASSGPDTQYF. CDR3 sequence (DNA): TGTGCCAGCAGTTTCATTGCGGCTAGCTCTGGCCCAGATACGCAGTATTTT.

V and J are TRBV29-1 and TRBJ2-3; D unclear. The CDR3 has 11 amino acids. The germline CDR1 and CDR2 sequences are SQVTM and ANQGSEA. V gave up 4 bases and J gave up 2 bases, with 4 bases separating them. Here the CDR3 reads CSVGVTDTQYF. The CDR3 DNA reads TGCAGCGTTGGGGTCACAGATACGCAGTATTTT.

This clone came up a few times. The chain links TRBV15 to TRBJ2-6, with 7 bases identical to TRBD2. With V trimmed by 8 bases and J by 0 bases, 7 bases remained unmatched. Germline-derived CDR1 and CDR2 are LNHNV and YYDKDF (reference sequence). This CDR3 is built from 16 residues. CDR3 residues: CATGEGADSGANVLTF. CDR3 coding DNA: TGTGCCACCGGGGAGGGCGCGGACTCTGGGGCCAACGTCCTGACTTTC.

The gene calls are TRBV27 and TRBJ2-1, with TRBD1 matching over 9 bases. With V trimmed by 5 bases and J by 7 bases, 9 bases remained unmatched. The CDR3 totals 15 residues. The germline gives CDR1 MNHEY, CDR2 SMNVEV (reference sequence). CDR3 bases: TGTGCCAGCAGTCAGCCGGGACAGGGTGGTAATGAGCAGTTCTTC. Translated: CASSQPGQGGNEQFF.

At least ten counts were recorded for this clone. The J gene is TRBJ2-3, the V gene TRBV6-4; TRBD2 matches 10 bases. J was trimmed by 4 bases and V by 3 bases; bases with no gene match: 7. This CDR3 has 16 amino acids. Per the germline V gene, CDR1 is MRHNA and CDR2 is SNTAGT. CDR3 sequence (DNA): TGTGCCAGCAGTGAGTCTAGCGGGAGTAACGCAGATACGCAGTATTTT. This sequence encodes CASSESSGSNADTQYF.

In DNA, the CDR3 is TGTGCCAGCAGCCTACAGGGGGCTAGCACAGATACGCAGTATTTT. It specifies CASSLQGASTDTQYF. V usage is TRBV9 and J usage is TRBJ2-3, with 9 positions matching TRBD1. J gave up 0 bases and V 4 bases, and 3 bases lay outside the gene matches. Germline CDR1 reads SGDLS; CDR2 reads YYNGEE. This CDR3 is built from 15 residues.

The chain joins TRBV28 to TRBJ2-7; 8 positions agree with TRBD2. The V and J ends lost 3 bases and 3 bases, in that order; junction bases with no gene match: 10. CDR1 and CDR2 (germline): MDHEN, SYDVKM. The CDR3 length is 16 residues. The DNA of the CDR3 is TGTGCCAGCAGTTTCTCACTAGCGGAGACCAGCTACGAGCAGTACTTC. This gives the protein CASSFSLAETSYEQYF.

This chain uses TRBV11-2 with TRBJ2-1; perhaps TRBD2 as D (6 bases). Germline CDR1 SGHAT, CDR2 FQNNGV. With 0 bases removed from V and 8 bases from J, the gap between germline ends came to 17 bases. The CDR3 has 16 residues. This chain's CDR3 is CASSLDAGSSSHEQFF. CDR3 nucleotides: TGTGCCAGCAGCTTAGATGCGGGGTCCTCCTCCCATGAGCAGTTCTTC. The variable domain in full, completed from reference TRBV11-2 and TRBJ2-1, reads EAGVAQSPRYKIIEKRQSVAFWCNPISGHATLYWYQQILGQGPKLLIQFQNNGVVDDSQLPKDRFSAERLKGVDSTLKIQPAKLEDSAVYLCASSLDAGSSSHEQFFGPGTRLTVL.

This clone showed up many times. V usage is TRBV30 and J usage is TRBJ2-7, with 8 bases that match TRBD1. Per the germline V gene, CDR1 is GTSNPN and CDR2 is SVGIG (reference sequence). Germline trimming cut 4 bases from V and 1 base from J; bases unmatched to any gene: 9. The CDR3 loop spans 15 amino acids. CDR3 region: CAWTPRTGISYEQYF. CDR3 nucleotide sequence: TGTGCCTGGACCCCAAGGACAGGGATTTCCTACGAGCAGTACTTC.

The chain has TRBV7-9 and TRBJ2-7; D may be TRBD2 (6 bases). The CDR3 is 15 residues long. Germline-derived CDR1 and CDR2 are SEHNR and FQNEAQ (reference sequence). Trimming took 2 bases from V and 2 from J, leaving 13 bases between them. The CDR3 sequence is CASSLTSSGPYEQYF. CDR3 coding DNA: TGTGCCAGCAGCTTAACGAGTAGCGGACCCTACGAGCAGTACTTC. Combining the CDR3 with reference TRBV7-9 and TRBJ2-7 gives the whole variable domain DTGVSQNPRHKITKRGQNVTFRCDPISEHNRLYWYRQTLGQGPEFLTYFQNEAQLEKSRLLSDRFSAERPKGSFSTLEIQRTEQGDSAMYLCASSLTSSGPYEQYFGPGTRLTVT.

The chain employs TRBV4-3 and TRBJ2-1; the match to TRBD2 covers 10 bases. The V gene's germline CDR1 is LGHNA and CDR2 YSLEER. The CDR3 consists of 15 residues. V shed 4 bases, J shed 14 bases, and the junction held 14 bases outside the gene matches. The CDR3 region is CASSLERSGRAEKFF. Here the CDR3 DNA reads TGCGCCAGCAGCCTCGAGAGGAGCGGGAGGGCCGAGAAGTTCTTC.

The V and J genes are TRBV7-9 and TRBJ2-7; D not certain. CDR1 SEHNR and CDR2 FQNEAQ come from the germline V gene (reference sequence). V dropped 1 base and J dropped 3 bases, with 10 bases sitting between them. This CDR3 comprises 14 residues. The CDR3 region is CASSLDTFLYEQYF. CDR3 bases: TGTGCCAGCAGCTTAGATACGTTCCTCTACGAGCAGTACTTC.

This clone was seen just once. The rearrangement uses TRBV25-1 and TRBJ2-1; D is perhaps TRBD1 (5 bases). The germline CDR1 and CDR2 sequences are MGHDK and SYGVNS. The CDR3 sequence is 15 residues long. V lost 1 base, J lost 6 bases, and 13 bases lay in between. The CDR3 bases are TGTGCCAGCAGTGAATCTCCGCAGGGCGGCAATGAGCAGTTCTTC. As protein: CASSESPQGGNEQFF.

The chain employs TRBV7-9 and TRBJ2-7; a weak D match, TRBD1 (6 bases). Germline CDR1 SEHNR, CDR2 FQNEAQ (reference sequence). The CDR3 spans 18 residues. With 3 bases removed from V and 6 bases from J, the gap between germline ends came to 27 bases. CDR3 protein: CASSFLDSCWGCLGEQYF. The DNA of the CDR3 is TGTGCCAGCAGCTTTCTGGACAGTTGTTGGGGTTGCCTTGGCGAGCAGTACTTC.

CDR3 sequence reads: CASSGGQIAPGEQYF. CDR3 nucleotide sequence: TGTGCCAGCAGCGGAGGACAGATAGCCCCGGGGGAGCAGTACTTC. This chain joins TRBV13 and TRBJ2-7, with D possibly being TRBD1 (6 bases). The CDR3 sequence is 15 residues long. V shed 5 bases and J shed 7 bases, with 21 bases lying between them. Germline values: CDR1 PRHDT, CDR2 FYEKMQ (reference sequence).

The chain employs TRBV30 and TRBJ2-2, with D possibly TRBD1 on 5 matching bases. Trimming shortened V by 4 bases and J by 0 bases, and 9 bases separated the two germline ends. CDR3 length: 14 residues. The V gene's germline CDR1 is GTSNPN and CDR2 SVGIG (reference sequence). The CDR3 reads CAWKADTNTGELFF. The CDR3 DNA follows: TGTGCCTGGAAGGCGGACACGAACACCGGGGAGCTGTTTTTT.

To note about this clone: At one end, the junction sequence differs from germline, possibly due to a read error. This chain uses TRBV9 with TRBJ2-3, with 9 bases that match TRBD2. There are 15 residues in the CDR3. Germline V CDR1 and CDR2: SGDLS, YYNGEE. This CDR3 is CASAGPSGRPDTQYF. CDR3 sequence (DNA): TGCGCCAGCGCGGGCCCAAGCGGGAGGCCAGATACGCAGTATTTT.

This chain joins TRBV7-9 and TRBJ1-4, with 11 bases that match TRBD1. Germline lookup yields CDR1 SEHNR and CDR2 FQNEAQ (reference sequence). The CDR3 runs 16 residues. V shed 5 bases, J shed 7 bases, and the junction held 9 bases outside the gene matches. As DNA, the CDR3 is TGTGCCAGCAGCCCAACTACCGGGACAGGGGGTGAAAAACTGTTTTTT. It translates to CASSPTTGTGGEKLFF.

The chain has TRBV7-8 and TRBJ2-3, with TRBD2 matching over 7 bases. Germline loops: CDR1 SGHVS, CDR2 FQNEAQ. The CDR3 has 17 residues. The trim removed 1 base at V and 4 bases at J, leaving 11 bases unmatched. CDR3 sequence (DNA): TGTGCCAGCAGCTTAGTAGGGCGGGAGATAGCCGCAGATACGCAGTATTTT. The encoded protein is CASSLVGREIAADTQYF.

V is TRBV7-9 and J is TRBJ1-1; no reliable D call. The V gene's germline CDR1 is SEHNR and CDR2 FQNEAQ (reference sequence). V was cut by 1 base and J by 6 bases, with 9 bases left in between. The length of the CDR3 is 13 residues. DNA of the CDR3: TGTGCCAGCAGCTTAGTGCCGATCCCTGAAGCTTTCTTT. As protein: CASSLVPIPEAFF.

This rearrangement joins TRBV10-3 to TRBJ2-3; D possibly corresponds to TRBD2 (6 bases). Germline lookup yields CDR1 ENHRY and CDR2 SYGVKD. V lost 0 bases, J lost 1 base, and 8 bases lay in between. CDR3 size: 15 residues. For the CDR3, the DNA is TGTGCCATCAGTGAGTCGGGACTGGGCACAGATACGCAGTATTTT. It translates to CAISESGLGTDTQYF.

This clone occurred a few times. The gene calls are TRBV4-1 and TRBJ2-1; TRBD2 matches at 12 bases. The germline V gene encodes CDR1 MGHRA and CDR2 YSYEKL. The CDR3 runs to 15 residues. The junction had 2 bases not matched to a gene; V was cut back by 4 bases and J by 4 bases. The CDR3 sequence: CASSPGTSGYNEQFF. The CDR3 nucleotides read TGCGCCAGCAGCCCCGGGACTAGCGGGTACAATGAGCAGTTCTTC.

This clone was recorded a few times. The chain has TRBV7-9 and TRBJ2-1; D remains ambiguous. V lost 1 base to trimming and J lost 4 bases, with 8 bases between them. This CDR3 comprises 14 residues. Germline assignment: CDR1 SEHNR and CDR2 FQNEAQ (reference sequence). The DNA for the CDR3 is TGTGCCAGCAGCTTAGAGTACCGGTACAATGAGCAGTTCTTC. The encoded protein is CASSLEYRYNEQFF.

This clone was counted a single time. The chain carries TRBV4-1 and TRBJ2-7; 7 positions match TRBD1. J gave up 0 bases and V 5 bases, and 7 bases lay outside the gene matches. The V gene's germline CDR1 is MGHRA and CDR2 YSYEKL. This CDR3 spans 15 amino acids. The CDR3 region has the DNA TGCGCCAGCAGCGACTTAAACAGGGGCTCCTACGAGCAGTACTTC. The encoded protein is CASSDLNRGSYEQYF.

This chain links TRBV11-2 with TRBJ1-3, with D unclear. Per germline, CDR1 SGHAT and CDR2 FQNNGV. CDR3 size: 15 residues. V lost 0 bases and J lost 0, with 6 bases in between. The CDR3 spells CASSLDLNSGNTIYF. The CDR3 nucleotides are TGTGCCAGCAGCTTAGACCTAAACTCTGGAAACACCATATATTTT.

The gene calls are TRBV5-1 and TRBJ2-5; D assignment may be TRBD1 or TRBD2 (5 bases each). In germline, CDR1 is SGHRS, CDR2 YFSETQ. The V end was cut by 0 bases, the J end by 1 base, with 10 bases between. The CDR3 covers 15 residues. The CDR3 DNA reads TGCGCCAGCAGCTTGGCCGGGGCTTTCCAAGAGACCCAGTACTTC. Translating it yields CASSLAGAFQETQYF.

This chain joins TRBV7-8 and TRBJ2-7; 14 bases agree with TRBD2. The CDR3 consists of 16 residues. The J segment lost 2 bases and the V segment lost 5 bases, leaving 5 bases of the junction unmatched. Germline CDR1 and CDR2: SGHVS and FQNEAQ. The CDR3 nucleotides read TGTGCCAGCAGCCCCGGGACTAGCGGGGGCACCTACGAGCAGTACTTC. Translating it yields CASSPGTSGGTYEQYF.

This clone was observed a single time. This is likely an artifact of a read error, given a far larger clone one base away. The same CDR3 arises from other DNA sequences in this sample as well. The chain carries TRBV28 and TRBJ2-7; tentatively, D is TRBD1 (5 bases). Germline loops: CDR1 MDHEN, CDR2 SYDVKM. This CDR3 comprises 12 residues. Between the trimmed V and J ends, which lost 6 bases and 0 bases, there was a span of 6 bases. In DNA, the CDR3 is TGTGCCAGCAGGGACATCTCCTACGAGCAGTACTTC. Translating it yields CASRDISYEQYF.

This sequence joins TRBV9 and TRBJ2-2; 8 bases map to TRBD1. CDR3 length: 16 amino acids. Germline CDR1 is SGDLS and CDR2 is YYNGEE. The ends lost 0 bases at V and 2 bases at J; junction bases unmatched: 3. CDR3 sequence (DNA): TGTGCCAGCAGCGTAGGAGACAGGGGAAACACCGGGGAGCTGTTTTTT. Residues: CASSVGDRGNTGELFF.